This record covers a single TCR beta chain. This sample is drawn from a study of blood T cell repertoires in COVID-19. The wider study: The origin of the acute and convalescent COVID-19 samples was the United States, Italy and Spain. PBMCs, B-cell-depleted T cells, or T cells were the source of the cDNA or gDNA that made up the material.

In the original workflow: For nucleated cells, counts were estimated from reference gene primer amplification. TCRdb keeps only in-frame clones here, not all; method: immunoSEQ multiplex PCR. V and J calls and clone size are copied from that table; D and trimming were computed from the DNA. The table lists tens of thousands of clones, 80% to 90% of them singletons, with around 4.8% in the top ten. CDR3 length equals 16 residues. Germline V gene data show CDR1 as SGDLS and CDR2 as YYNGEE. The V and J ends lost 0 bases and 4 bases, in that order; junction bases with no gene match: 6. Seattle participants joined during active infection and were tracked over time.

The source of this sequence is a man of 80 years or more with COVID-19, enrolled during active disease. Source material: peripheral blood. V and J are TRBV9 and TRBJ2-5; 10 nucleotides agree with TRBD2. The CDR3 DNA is TGTGCCAGCAGCGTAGGAAGCGGGGGGGCCGTAGAGACCCAGTACTTC. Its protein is CASSVGSGGAVETQYF.